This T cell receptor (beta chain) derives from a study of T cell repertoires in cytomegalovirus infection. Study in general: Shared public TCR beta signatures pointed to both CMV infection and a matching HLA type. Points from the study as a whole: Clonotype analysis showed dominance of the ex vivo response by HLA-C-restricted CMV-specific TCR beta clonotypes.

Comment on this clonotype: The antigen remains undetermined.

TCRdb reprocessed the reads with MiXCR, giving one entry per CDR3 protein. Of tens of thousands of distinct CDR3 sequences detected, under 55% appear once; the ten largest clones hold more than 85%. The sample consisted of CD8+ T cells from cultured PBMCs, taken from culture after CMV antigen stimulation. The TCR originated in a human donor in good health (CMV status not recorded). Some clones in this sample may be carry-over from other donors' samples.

The CDR3: CASTWRKGAYEQYF. CDR3 nucleotides: TGTGCCAGCACATGGAGAAAGGGGGCCTACGAGCAGTACTTC. The rearrangement uses TRBV6-1 and TRBJ2-7, with D possibly being TRBD1 (6 bases). The CDR3 length is 14 residues. Germline loops: CDR1 MNHNS, CDR2 SASEGT. The V gene lost 7 bases and the J gene lost 2 bases, with 15 bases spanning the gap.